This T cell receptor (beta chain) was obtained from a study of graft-versus-host responses after intestinal transplantation (dated by TCRdb to about 2021). About the study as a whole: Multivisceral, liver-intestinal, or isolated intestinal transplants were received by the recipients. Every recipient was given anti-thymocyte globulin induction, followed by roughly 3 years of maintenance tacrolimus and steroids. After intestinal transplantation, graft-versus-host and host-versus-graft alloreactive T cell clones in the graft, circulation and bone marrow were tracked using bulk TCR-beta CDR3 sequencing. To identify alloreactive clones, pre-transplant mixed lymphocyte reaction products were sequenced and compared with unstimulated pre-transplant donor and recipient T cells. Of the roughly 23 intestinal transplant recipients enrolled in the cohort, one of whom was a retransplant, a few patients without pretransplant specimens were excluded. A peak of at least 4% donor T cells among recipient peripheral blood mononuclear cells was the definition used for donor T cell macrochimerism. Rather than being sequenced by the commercial service, samples from three later patients were sequenced in-house on an Illumina MiSeq and processed with MiXCR. Overall study results and their limits: Conclusions were limited by the relatively low number and heterogeneity of intestinal transplant patients. GvH clones were found in recipient bone marrow, and some of the GvH clones appeared earlier in ileal mucosa or blood, which is consistent with an intestinal mucosal origin. High GvH to HvG T cell clonal ratios were observed in the allografts of patients with donor T cell macrochimerism. Early after transplant, peak levels of circulating GvH clones were found to be associated with declines in HvG clones.

The V end gives up 3 bases and the J end 4 bases, leaving 4 bases in the junction not matched to a gene. From the cysteine up to the phenylalanine, the CDR3 has a length of 15 residues. Only CDR3 DNA remains: 45 bases, in frame from the first base. In the germline V gene, CDR1 corresponds to SGHDN and CDR2 to FVKESK. Read against the paper, the sample's time point label means: cells obtained before transplantation from donor or recipient. CD3+CD4+ and CD3+CD8+ populations were FACS-sorted from unstimulated pre-transplant donor and recipient cells taken from spleen or lymph nodes. Library preparation was by the immunoSEQ multiplex PCR assay. For most patients, genomic DNA was isolated with the Qiagen DNeasy Blood and Tissue Kit and sent frozen to Adaptive Biotechnologies for TCR sequencing. Adaptive Biotechnologies carried out high-throughput TCR-beta CDR3 sequencing of genomic DNA for most patients. For the original study's pipeline: Adaptive's ImmunoSEQ software was the source of the TCR sequencing data for over 15 patients, while a few other patients were processed with MiXCR and VDJtools. To correct CD4 versus CD8 sorting errors, any sequence found in both subsets at a frequency ratio below 5:1 was removed. CDR3 nucleotide sequences shared by donor and recipient were removed because the origin of these sequences could not be assigned. At least 2-fold expansion over unstimulated cells and a minimum CFSE-low frequency of 0.002% (template counts) or 0.001% (read counts) were required for clones to be classified as alloreactive. Clones detected in sequenced pre-transplant spleen, lymph node, or MLR CFSE-low populations of the donor or recipient were defined as mappable. The cumulative frequency of alloreactive clones was calculated as a percentage of all sequences, weighted by copy number. The table was pulled from immuneACCESS by TCRdb, which kept in-frame rearrangements only. Such tables lose some clones; where checked, under half of the loss comes from unresolved V genes, and the rest has no known cause. V and J calls and clone size are given by that table; D and trimming were obtained from the DNA. This sample holds tens of thousands of clones; roughly 94% were observed only once. The ten top clones hold about 0.22% of the sample.

In regard to this clone: The target of this receptor is not known. Base-call qualities are not available, and no considerably larger clone is one nucleotide away.

The source material was unstimulated CD4+ T cells sorted from spleen or lymph node cells, sampled before transplant. The chain couples TRBV14 to TRBJ1-1, and 11 junction bases match TRBD1. This clonotype was sampled from a human donor who was the organ donor for an intestinal transplant. The DNA reads as follows: TGTGCCAGCAGCCATACCGGGACAGGGGGCACTGAAGCTTTCTTT. This encodes CASSHTGTGGTEAFF.